These 3 T cell receptor beta chains came from one sample sequenced in a study of T cell responses to AZD1222 COVID-19 vaccine. Produced via immunoSEQ multiplex PCR; TCRdb's table is partial and in-frame only. The top ten hold 2.5% to 3.5% of the sample, which has about 140,000 clones, roughly nine tenths seen once. Here the sequenced sample was peripheral blood, taken on day 0 of AZD1222 vaccination. The receptors shown here come from an adult in good health.

V usage is TRBV7-9 and J usage is TRBJ1-1, with D unresolved. CDR1 and CDR2 (germline): SEHNR, FQNEAQ (reference sequence). The V and J ends lost 3 bases and 12 bases respectively, with 14 bases between them. The CDR3 extends over 12 amino acids. Here the CDR3 reads CASSFFVFETFF. In DNA form, the CDR3 reads TGTGCCAGCAGCTTCTTCGTGTTCGAGACTTTCTTT. Based on the CDR3 plus reference TRBV7-9 and TRBJ1-1, the full variable domain is DTGVSQNPRHKITKRGQNVTFRCDPISEHNRLYWYRQTLGQGPEFLTYFQNEAQLEKSRLLSDRFSAERPKGSFSTLEIQRTEQGDSAMYLCASSFFVFETFFGQGTRLTVV.

The chain has TRBV28 and TRBJ2-7; D not certain. Per the germline V gene, CDR1 is MDHEN and CDR2 is SYDVKM. This CDR3 comprises 13 residues. Trimming shortened V by 4 bases and J by 3 bases, and 10 bases separated the two germline ends. The CDR3 DNA sequence: TGTGCCAGCAGTTCGGCTCCCCTCTACGAGCAGTACTTC. Its protein product is CASSSAPLYEQYF. The entire variable domain, with the rest obtained from reference TRBV28 and TRBJ2-7, is as follows: DVKVTQSSRYLVKRTGEKVFLECVQDMDHENMFWYRQDPGLGLRLIYFSYDVKMKEKGDIPEGYSVSREKKERFSLILESASTNQTSMYLCASSSAPLYEQYFGPGTRLTVT.

The chain combines TRBV5-1 with TRBJ2-7, with D maybe TRBD1 (5 bases). The CDR3 contains 15 residues. Germline V gene sequence: CDR1 SGHRS, CDR2 YFSETQ. V lost 4 bases and J 3 bases, leaving 17 bases between the germline ends. CDR3 in DNA: TGCGCCAGCAGCCTAGACAGCCCCAGAAGCTACGAGCAGTACTTC. This translates into CASSLDSPRSYEQYF. Filled out from reference TRBV5-1 and TRBJ2-7, the complete variable domain reads KAGVTQTPRYLIKTRGQQVTLSCSPISGHRSVSWYQQTPGQGLQFLFEYFSETQRNKGNFPGRFSGRQFSNSRSEMNVSTLELGDSALYLCASSLDSPRSYEQYFGPGTRLTVT.